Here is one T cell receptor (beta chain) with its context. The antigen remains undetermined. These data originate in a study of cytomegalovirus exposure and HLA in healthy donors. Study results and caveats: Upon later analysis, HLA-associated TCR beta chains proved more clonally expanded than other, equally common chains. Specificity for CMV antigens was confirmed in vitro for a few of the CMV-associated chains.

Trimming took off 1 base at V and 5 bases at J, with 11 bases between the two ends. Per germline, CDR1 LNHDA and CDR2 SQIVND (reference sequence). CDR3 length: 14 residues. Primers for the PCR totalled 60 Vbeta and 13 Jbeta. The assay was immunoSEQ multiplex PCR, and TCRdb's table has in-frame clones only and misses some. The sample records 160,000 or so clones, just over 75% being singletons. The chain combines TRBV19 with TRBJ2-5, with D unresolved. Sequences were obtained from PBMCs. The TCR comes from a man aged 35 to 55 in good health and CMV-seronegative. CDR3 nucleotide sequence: TGTGCCAGTAGTATAGGACTGGTCCGGGAGACCCAGTACTTC. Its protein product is CASSIGLVRETQYF.